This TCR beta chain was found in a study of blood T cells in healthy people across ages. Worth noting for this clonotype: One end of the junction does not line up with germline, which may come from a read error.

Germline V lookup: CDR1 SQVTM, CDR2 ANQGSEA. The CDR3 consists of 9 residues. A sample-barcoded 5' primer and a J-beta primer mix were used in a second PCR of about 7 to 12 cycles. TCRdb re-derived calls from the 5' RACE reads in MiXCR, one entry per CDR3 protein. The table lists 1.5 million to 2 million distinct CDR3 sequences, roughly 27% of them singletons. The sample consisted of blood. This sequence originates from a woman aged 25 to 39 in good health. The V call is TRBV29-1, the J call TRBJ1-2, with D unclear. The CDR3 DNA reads TGCAGCCCCAGCTCTGGCTGCACCTTC. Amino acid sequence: CSPSSGCTF.